These T cell receptor beta chains were read from a single sample in a study of identical twins. TCRdb recomputed calls from the 5' RACE reads with MiXCR, one row per CDR3 protein. This sample has 1.5 million to 2 million distinct CDR3 sequences, with about 31% found just once. Sequenced input: cord blood. The source of these receptors is a newborn girl in good health. CDR3s include the opening cysteine and the closing phenylalanine or tryptophan. The D gene is left open where the match is weak. Clone size, where shown, is once, few, many, or a class for clones that have expanded.

J: TRBJ2-7; D: -; V: TRBV20-1; size: few; DNA: TGCAGTGCCCCCGCACCCGCAACCTACGAGCAGTACTTC; CDR3: CSAPAPATYEQYF
J: TRBJ2-1; D: TRBD2; V: TRBV11-2; size: -; DNA: TGTGCCAGCAGCCCAAGGGTTACTAGCGGGGGGTTCTACAATGAGCAGTTCTTC; CDR3: CASSPRVTSGGFYNEQFF
J: TRBJ1-5; D: -; V: TRBV10-3; size: -; DNA: TGTGCCATCAGTGTATCGGGGAAAAACGGTCAGCCCCAGCATTTT; CDR3: CAISVSGKNGQPQHF
J: TRBJ1-5; D: TRBD1; V: TRBV20-1; size: -; DNA: TGCAGTGCTAGTTCAAGGACAGGGAGGGATCAGCCCCAGCATTTT; CDR3: CSASSRTGRDQPQHF
J: TRBJ1-2; D: TRBD1; V: TRBV6-2/TRBV6-3; size: few; DNA: TGTGCCAGCAGTTACGTCAGGGGGAACTATGGCTACACCTTC; CDR3: CASSYVRGNYGYTF
J: TRBJ1-6; D: -; V: TRBV29-1; size: -; DNA: TGCAGCGTTACCACCGGGACACTAGGTTCCACCCTCCACTTT; CDR3: CSVTTGTLGSTLHF
J: TRBJ1-5; D: -; V: TRBV7-9; size: many; DNA: TGTGCCAGCAGTTTAGCTAGCGGTCAGCCCCAGCATTTT; CDR3: CASSLASGQPQHF
J: TRBJ2-7; D: -; V: TRBV24-1; size: -; DNA: TGTGCCACCAGTGATTCGTTCTACAGGTCCGAGCAGTACTTC; CDR3: CATSDSFYRSEQYF
J: TRBJ2-1; D: -; V: TRBV7-9; size: -; DNA: TGTGCCAGCAGCTTTTGGACAGACTCCTACAATGAGCAGTTCTTC; CDR3: CASSFWTDSYNEQFF
J: TRBJ2-2; D: -; V: TRBV29-1; size: -; DNA: TGCAGCGTCACCGGGATCTACGGGGAGCTGTTTTTT; CDR3: CSVTGIYGELFF
J: TRBJ1-2; D: -; V: TRBV20-1; size: -; DNA: TGCAGTGCTAGAGATAGGGGGGGCGGCTATGGCTACACCTTC; CDR3: CSARDRGGGYGYTF
J: TRBJ2-1; D: TRBD1; V: TRBV20-1; size: -; DNA: TGCAGTGCTAGTGTTGTGGGACAGGCCCTCAATGAGCAGTTCTTC; CDR3: CSASVVGQALNEQFF
J: TRBJ1-2; D: -; V: TRBV20-1; size: -; DNA: TGCAGTGCGGAACAGGGAATTGGCTATGGCTACACCTTC; CDR3: CSAEQGIGYGYTF
J: TRBJ1-1; D: -; V: TRBV5-1; size: few; DNA: TGCGCCAGCAGCGGTTGGCCAGGGGCAAGCTCTGAAGCTTTCTTT; CDR3: CASSGWPGASSEAFF
J: TRBJ1-4; D: -; V: TRBV29-1; size: few; DNA: TGCAGCGTTGCAAGGCCCGGCGATGAAAAACTGTTTTTT; CDR3: CSVARPGDEKLFF
J: TRBJ1-2; D: -; V: TRBV20-1; size: -; DNA: TGCAGTGCTAGCAGTTCCGGAGATAATGGCTACACCTTC; CDR3: CSASSSGDNGYTF
J: TRBJ2-1; D: -; V: TRBV14; size: -; DNA: TGTGCCAGCAGCCCTCCGGACGCATACAATGAGCAGTTCTTC; CDR3: CASSPPDAYNEQFF